The clone carrying this T cell receptor (beta chain) was recorded at least ten times. This sample was included in a study of response to subunit inactivated influenza vaccine. MiXCR was run by TCRdb on the RT-PCR reads, yielding one entry per CDR3 protein. Of some 200,000 distinct CDR3 sequences in the sample, 10% to 15% were seen once. The same specimen was also included in a second study, on T cells expressing NK-cell markers. That source reports: TCR beta cDNA was generated via 5'RACE template switching incorporating UMIs. There were seven HCMV-seropositive donors and one seronegative donor among the eight sequenced. The leading position in the CD3+CD56-NKG2C+ fraction of a handful of donors also went to these clonotypes.

The origin of this receptor is a man in his fifties or sixties who received an inactivated influenza vaccine. Sequenced here: CD8+ T cells sorted from PBMCs, sampled about 12 days after vaccination.

The CDR3 loop is CASIPLQAGAYNEQFF. The CDR3 bases are TGTGCCAGCATTCCCCTCCAGGCGGGAGCCTACAATGAGCAGTTCTTC. The chain is built from TRBV7-9 and TRBJ2-1, with 7 bases fitting TRBD2. After removal of 7 bases from V and 2 bases from J, the junction contained 11 bases not matched to a gene. Per germline, CDR1 SEHNR and CDR2 FQNEAQ (reference sequence). The CDR3 totals 16 residues. The full variable domain, with the rest looked up from reference TRBV7-9 and TRBJ2-1, is DTGVSQNPRHKITKRGQNVTFRCDPISEHNRLYWYRQTLGQGPEFLTYFQNEAQLEKSRLLSDRFSAERPKGSFSTLEIQRTEQGDSAMYLCASIPLQAGAYNEQFFGPGTRLTVL.